A selection of T cell receptor beta chains follows, all from one sample in a study of shared clonotypes between healthy human individuals. The data were produced by immunoSEQ multiplex PCR, yet TCRdb's version contains in-frame clones alone and is incomplete. The data show approximately 1.5 million clones, approximately 98.5% seen once. The sequencing sample was made of naive CD4+ T cells sorted from blood. All receptors come from a young man in good health. CDR3s leave out the opening cysteine and the closing phenylalanine or tryptophan. Fields, in order: J gene, V gene, CDR3 protein.

j_gene: TRBJ2-1; v_gene: TRBV4-3; CDR3aa: ASSQDYSGSLEQF
j_gene: TRBJ1-2; v_gene: TRBV5-5; CDR3aa: ASSPNRVLSYGYT
j_gene: TRBJ1-1; v_gene: TRBV19; CDR3aa: ASRGWDRMRHTEAF
j_gene: TRBJ2-1; v_gene: TRBV29-1; CDR3aa: SALPGVNNEQF
j_gene: TRBJ2-3; v_gene: TRBV27; CDR3aa: ASSNGGKGDTQY
j_gene: TRBJ2-7; v_gene: TRBV5-1; CDR3aa: ASSLVGGVRTYEQY
j_gene: TRBJ2-1; v_gene: TRBV27; CDR3aa: ASSLWGTDNEQF
j_gene: TRBJ2-2; v_gene: TRBV28; CDR3aa: ASSQGTITGELF
j_gene: TRBJ2-3; v_gene: TRBV2; CDR3aa: ASISYPGLSTDTQY
j_gene: TRBJ2-7; v_gene: TRBV5-4; CDR3aa: ASSLRSGLAASYEQY
j_gene: TRBJ1-1; v_gene: TRBV28; CDR3aa: ASSFAQGANTEAF
j_gene: TRBJ2-1; v_gene: TRBV5-1; CDR3aa: ASRGALQNNEQF
j_gene: TRBJ1-5; v_gene: TRBV30; CDR3aa: AWSVEGFGPQH
j_gene: TRBJ2-7; v_gene: TRBV9; CDR3aa: ASSEGLAGDRY
j_gene: TRBJ2-2; v_gene: TRBV5-1; CDR3aa: ASSPTAANTGELF
j_gene: TRBJ1-5; v_gene: TRBV10-3; CDR3aa: ATRTGTSNQPQH
j_gene: TRBJ2-1; v_gene: TRBV30; CDR3aa: AWSTNTLAGVHNEQF
j_gene: TRBJ2-1; v_gene: TRBV18; CDR3aa: ASSPTGSPSNEQF
j_gene: TRBJ1-2; v_gene: TRBV5-1; CDR3aa: ASSLAPGQYGYT
j_gene: TRBJ1-4; v_gene: TRBV2; CDR3aa: ASSVSNEKLF
j_gene: TRBJ2-1; v_gene: TRBV7-2; CDR3aa: ASSPTTYNEQF
j_gene: TRBJ2-6; v_gene: TRBV7-9; CDR3aa: ASSLLGDRNSGANVLT
j_gene: TRBJ2-1; v_gene: TRBV19; CDR3aa: ASSTLPTSHEQF
j_gene: TRBJ2-7; v_gene: TRBV10-2; CDR3aa: ASIVPGNHEQY
j_gene: TRBJ1-2; v_gene: TRBV7-8; CDR3aa: ASSKGRTTNYGYT
j_gene: TRBJ1-1; v_gene: TRBV29-1; CDR3aa: SVGGRRDTEAF
j_gene: TRBJ2-7; v_gene: TRBV18; CDR3aa: ASSPLGPPYEQY
j_gene: TRBJ2-1; v_gene: TRBV11-3; CDR3aa: ASRKREGQDEQF
j_gene: TRBJ2-2; v_gene: TRBV10-1; CDR3aa: ASSEDRAYTGELF
j_gene: TRBJ2-1; v_gene: TRBV6-1; CDR3aa: ASSEGPENEQF
j_gene: TRBJ2-7; v_gene: TRBV7-9; CDR3aa: ASSRERPYEQY
j_gene: TRBJ2-7; v_gene: TRBV18; CDR3aa: ASSRGMGGQGDEQY
j_gene: TRBJ2-3; v_gene: TRBV4-2; CDR3aa: ASSPRELDTQY
j_gene: TRBJ1-4; v_gene: TRBV28; CDR3aa: ASSLWQPATNEKLF
j_gene: TRBJ2-1; v_gene: TRBV7-2; CDR3aa: ASSFGGRWGNEQF
j_gene: TRBJ2-7; v_gene: TRBV6-5; CDR3aa: ASRMAVTLYEQY
j_gene: TRBJ1-3; v_gene: TRBV30; CDR3aa: AWNAGPGNTIY
j_gene: TRBJ1-2; v_gene: TRBV10-3; CDR3aa: AISEGTVIGGYT
j_gene: TRBJ2-2; v_gene: TRBV14; CDR3aa: ASTWGVPGELF
j_gene: TRBJ2-1; v_gene: TRBV19; CDR3aa: ASSMTSGSPGNEQF
j_gene: TRBJ2-2; v_gene: TRBV9; CDR3aa: ASSVGLAGGSDTGELF